This is a list of T cell receptor beta chains from one sample in a study of cytomegalovirus exposure and HLA in healthy donors. Assay: immunoSEQ multiplex PCR; the TCRdb copy retains only in-frame clones and omits some. The sample includes some 150,000 clones, roughly 80% of them seen just once. Sequencing used PBMCs. The receptors stem from a woman aged 25 to 39 in good health and CMV-seronegative. CDR3s include the opening cysteine and the closing phenylalanine or tryptophan. The D gene is left open where the match is weak. Only some rows state a clone size, as once, few, many or a class for expanded clones.

J	V	size	D	CDR3	DNA
TRBJ2-2	TRBV7-6	.	.	CASSLAATGELFF	TGTGCCAGCAGCTTAGCGGCCACCGGGGAGCTGTTTTTT
TRBJ2-4	TRBV23-1	.	.	CASSQGGNPKNIQYF	TGCGCCAGCAGTCAGGGGGGTAATCCCAAAAACATTCAGTACTTC
TRBJ1-1	TRBV12-5	.	.	CASGLWGAEAFF	TGTGCTAGTGGTTTGTGGGGGGCTGAAGCTTTCTTT
TRBJ2-4	TRBV7-8	.	.	CASSLGLMIAKNIQYF	TGTGCCAGCAGCTTGGGACTGATGATAGCCAAAAACATTCAGTACTTC
TRBJ2-3	TRBV9	.	.	CASSVAPKPDTQYF	TGTGCCAGCAGCGTAGCTCCTAAGCCAGATACGCAGTATTTT
TRBJ2-1	TRBV6-6	once	TRBD2	CASSPGLAGVFEQFF	TGTGCCAGCAGCCCCGGACTAGCGGGAGTTTTCGAGCAGTTCTTC
TRBJ2-1	TRBV27	.	TRBD2	CASKIRPGLAGFGEQFF	TGTGCCAGCAAAATTCGGCCGGGACTAGCGGGGTTCGGTGAGCAGTTCTTC
TRBJ2-2	TRBV7-2	.	.	CASSLPTVGDTGELFF	TGTGCCAGCAGCTTACCGACTGTGGGTGACACCGGGGAGCTGTTTTTT
TRBJ2-7	TRBV7-3	once	.	CASSSTGTPYEQYF	TGTGCCAGCAGCTCCACGGGGACACCCTACGAGCAGTACTTC
TRBJ1-2	TRBV18	.	.	CASSPQGTGGYTF	TGTGCCAGCTCACCCCAGGGTACTGGGGGCTACACCTTC
TRBJ2-5	TRBV19	.	.	CASSLGTGEVETQYF	TGTGCCAGTAGTCTCGGGACGGGAGAAGTGGAGACCCAGTACTTC
TRBJ2-1	TRBV28	.	.	CASSLPVGGGVHEQFF	TGTGCCAGCAGTTTACCGGTCGGGGGAGGAGTGCATGAGCAGTTCTTC
TRBJ2-6	TRBV11-2	.	.	CASSLDWGLNSGANVLTF	TGTGCCAGCAGCTTAGATTGGGGCTTGAACTCTGGGGCCAACGTCCTGACTTTC
TRBJ2-5	TRBV6-1	.	.	CASRAVAETQYF	TGTGCCAGTCGGGCAGTAGCGGAGACCCAGTACTTC
TRBJ2-7	TRBV18	once	.	CASSPQGFAGAVSYEQYF	TGTGCCAGCTCGCCCCAAGGGTTTGCTGGGGCAGTCTCCTACGAGCAGTACTTC
TRBJ2-3	TRBV4-1	.	TRBD2	CASSRLAGGPGTQYF	TGCGCCAGCAGCCGACTAGCGGGGGGGCCGGGTACGCAGTATTTT
TRBJ2-4	TRBV6-6	.	.	CASSYAGQPQGGIQYF	TGTGCCAGCAGTTACGCCGGACAACCCCAGGGTGGGATTCAGTACTTC
TRBJ1-2	TRBV19	.	.	CASNKEGKAYGYTF	TGTGCCAGTAATAAGGAGGGCAAGGCGTATGGCTACACCTTC
TRBJ2-1	TRBV5-6	.	TRBD2	CASSPNLGGGGYNEQFF	TGTGCCAGCAGCCCCAATTTGGGCGGGGGGGGTTACAATGAGCAGTTCTTC
TRBJ1-3	TRBV30	.	TRBD1	CAVRQGASGNTIYF	TGTGCCGTAAGACAGGGGGCGTCTGGAAACACCATATATTTT
TRBJ2-4	TRBV6-1	.	.	CASRTRQNIQYF	TGTGCCAGCCGTACTAGGCAAAACATTCAGTACTTC
TRBJ1-2	TRBV6-1	few	.	CASSPTSVYGYTF	TGTGCCAGCAGTCCGACTAGTGTCTATGGCTACACCTTC
TRBJ2-7	TRBV19	.	.	CASTGDGYYEQYF	TGTGCCAGTACGGGGGACGGCTACTACGAGCAGTACTTC
TRBJ2-7	TRBV27	.	TRBD2	CASRDGTSVVYEQYF	TGTGCCAGCAGGGACGGGACTAGCGTTGTCTACGAGCAGTACTTC
TRBJ1-5	TRBV19	.	.	CASVTGWGNQPQHF	TGTGCCAGTGTTACAGGGTGGGGCAATCAGCCCCAGCATTTT
TRBJ2-7	TRBV7-7	few	TRBD1	CASSRGQGFYEQYF	TGTGCCAGCAGCCGGGGACAGGGGTTTTACGAGCAGTACTTC
TRBJ2-5	TRBV6-1	.	.	CASSEHGRGRQETQYF	TGTGCCAGCAGTGAACACGGAAGGGGTCGCCAAGAGACCCAGTACTTC